The entry below gives a single T cell receptor beta chain sequence along with its context. The CDR3 totals 14 residues. Trimming removed 3 bases from V and 0 bases from J, with 8 bases in between. Looked up from germline, CDR1 is MNHEY and CDR2 is SMNVEV (reference sequence). The data belong to a study of early T cells in non-severe SARS-CoV-2 infection. TCRdb re-analysed the 5' RACE reads in MiXCR, keeping a single row per CDR3 protein. In the table there are tens of thousands of distinct CDR3 sequences, approximately 11% of which are singletons. The chain recombines TRBV27 with TRBJ1-1; D uncertain. The source is an adult who was a healthcare worker with PCR-confirmed SARS-CoV-2 infection or an uninfected control (not recorded which). Source: whole blood, taken at baseline. The CDR3 region is CASSFTVLNTEAFF. For the CDR3, the DNA is TGTGCCAGCAGTTTCACAGTCCTGAACACTGAAGCTTTCTTT.